Following are 17 T cell receptor beta chains from one sample sequenced in a study of human T cells and chemical hapten exposure. Unfractionated whole blood yielded the extracted total RNA. TCRdb itself ran the 5' RACE reads through MiXCR, one entry per CDR3 protein. The profile shows roughly 120,000 distinct CDR3 sequences, approximately 20% of them singletons. These receptors all come from a human donor in good health.

The V and J genes are TRBV28 and TRBJ1-1; D may be TRBD1 (6 bases). This CDR3 region has 18 residues. The germline V gene encodes CDR1 MDHEN and CDR2 SYDVKM. V lost 3 bases, J lost 1 base, and 21 bases lay in between. This CDR3 is CASSLPPLQGLRNTEAFF. CDR3 bases: TGTGCCAGCAGTTTGCCCCCATTGCAGGGGCTGAGGAACACTGAAGCTTTCTTT.

This clonotype has a handful of counts. The chain carries TRBV18 and TRBJ2-1; 7 bases are shared with TRBD2. The V and J ends lost 3 bases and 2 bases, in that order; junction bases with no gene match: 4. From germline, CDR1 is KGHSH and CDR2 LQKENI. CDR3 length equals 15 residues. CDR3 loop: CASSPVAGTYNEQFF. As DNA, the CDR3 is TGTGCCAGCTCACCTGTAGCGGGCACCTACAATGAGCAGTTCTTC.

This chain links TRBV7-8 with TRBJ1-1; TRBD1 matches 9 bases. Germline V gives CDR1 SGHVS, CDR2 FQNEAQ. There are 13 residues in the CDR3. Losses at the gene ends were 1 base for V and 11 bases for J; bases not matched to a gene: 5. CDR3 nucleotides: TGTGCCAGCAGCTTAGTGGACAGGGGAGTGGCTTTCTTT. It is translated as CASSLVDRGVAFF.

This clonotype has just a few counts. The chain carries TRBV28 and TRBJ1-5; D unresolved. CDR1 is MDHEN and CDR2 is SYDVKM in the germline V gene. This CDR3 region has 14 residues. V lost 3 bases, J lost 1 base, and 7 bases lay in between. The CDR3 bases are TGTGCCAGCAGTTTGCACGGAAGCAATCAGCCCCAGCATTTT. It yields the protein CASSLHGSNQPQHF.

This clonotype has only a few counts. The chain links TRBV6-5 to TRBJ2-3; 9 bases fit TRBD2. CDR1 is MNHEY and CDR2 is SVGAGI in the germline V gene. The junction had 3 bases not matched to a gene; V was cut back by 2 bases and J by 3 bases. The CDR3 extends over 15 amino acids. The chain's CDR3 is CASSYASGTTDTQYF. The CDR3 DNA reads as TGTGCCAGCAGTTACGCTAGCGGGACGACAGATACGCAGTATTTT.

The chain links TRBV2 to TRBJ1-5; D possibly corresponds to TRBD1 (6 bases). The V gene lost 7 bases and the J gene lost 6 bases, with 22 bases spanning the gap. Germline assignment: CDR1 SNHLY and CDR2 FYNNEI. There are 16 residues in the CDR3. CDR3 bases: TGTGCCAGCACTCTCGGCAGGGGCCGGCTTGGTCAGCCCCAGCATTTT. It translates to CASTLGRGRLGQPQHF. Filled out from reference TRBV2 and TRBJ1-5, the complete variable domain reads EPEVTQTPSHQVTQMGQEVILRCVPISNHLYFYWYRQILGQKVEFLVSFYNNEISEKSEIFDDQFSVERPDGSNFTLKIRSTKLEDSAMYFCASTLGRGRLGQPQHFGDGTRLSIL.

The CDR3 protein is CASSQESGRGSSYNEQYF. In DNA form, the CDR3 reads TGCGCCAGCAGCCAAGAAAGCGGGAGGGGAAGCTCCTACAATGAGCAGTACTTC. V is TRBV4-1 and J is TRBJ2-1, with 10 nucleotides matching TRBD2. The J call may be wrong; the DNA end is better matched by TRBJ2-7. CDR3 length: 18 residues. Germline CDR1 MGHRA, CDR2 YSYEKL.

A few counts support this clonotype. V usage is TRBV6-2 or TRBV6-3 and J usage is TRBJ2-1; TRBD2 matches 9 bases. From germline, CDR1 is MNHEY and CDR2 SVGEGT. The V gene end was trimmed by 5 bases and the J gene end by 9 bases; junction bases not matched to a gene: 8. This CDR3 has 14 amino acids. In nucleotides, the CDR3 is TGTGCCAGCAGTGAGCTAGCGGGAAGGGGTGAGCAGTTCTTC. This translates into CASSELAGRGEQFF.

The rearrangement links TRBV5-1 to TRBJ1-1; D might be TRBD1 (5 bases). V was trimmed by 2 bases and J by 2 bases, leaving 13 bases between them. This CDR3 comprises 15 residues. Germline values: CDR1 SGHRS, CDR2 YFSETQ. The CDR3 nucleotides read TGCGCCAGCAGCTTACCGGACACCTACAACACTGAAGCTTTCTTT. This translates into CASSLPDTYNTEAFF.

The table lists this clonotype with a few counts. The rearrangement joins TRBV12-5 to TRBJ2-2, with TRBD1 as a possible D gene (6 bases). The V gene's germline CDR1 is LGHNT and CDR2 FRNRAP. V was clipped by 2 bases and J by 4 bases, with 11 bases between them. The CDR3 covers 15 residues. In DNA, the CDR3 is TGTGCTAGTGGTTTGTGGGTACAGGGCACCGGGGAGCTGTTTTTT. Protein product: CASGLWVQGTGELFF.

In this sample, this clonotype turned up a few times. CDR3 nucleotides: TGTGCCAGCAGCCAAGCCGCGCGGGAGGGTTCCTACGAGCAGTACTTC. Translation: CASSQAAREGSYEQYF. The V call is TRBV14, the J call TRBJ2-7; 9 bases are a match to TRBD2. The length of the CDR3 is 16 residues. The V and J ends lost 1 base and 1 base, in that order; junction bases with no gene match: 5. Germline CDR1 SGHDN, CDR2 FVKESK.

The chain uses TRBV7-2 and TRBJ2-1, with D perhaps TRBD1 or TRBD2 (5 bases each). Germline-derived CDR1 and CDR2 are SGHTA and FQGNSA. Trimming pared 1 base from V and 8 bases from J, leaving 15 bases between. There are 15 residues in the CDR3. In nucleotides, the CDR3 is TGTGCCAGCAGCTTAGGAGTCAGGGCCGGGGATGAGCAGTTCTTC. Translating gives CASSLGVRAGDEQFF.

This clonotype was observed many times. This chain joins TRBV4-2 and TRBJ2-1; 10 bases are shared with TRBD2. Trimming cost V 0 bases and J 5 bases; bases outside gene matches: 13. The CDR3 has 19 amino acids. Germline CDR1 and CDR2: LGHNA and YNFKEQ. CDR3 sequence (DNA): TGTGCCAGCAGCCAAGATGAGACTAGCGGGCCCCGGGCCCACAATGAGCAGTTCTTC. Translated: CASSQDETSGPRAHNEQFF.

This clonotype was counted only a few times. The chain combines TRBV6-5 with TRBJ2-5; tentatively, D is TRBD1 (5 bases). From germline, CDR1 is MNHEY and CDR2 SVGAGI. The CDR3 is made up of 14 amino acids. The V end lost 5 bases, the J end lost 2 bases, and 12 bases lay between the germline ends. The CDR3 is CASSNDRAQETQYF. The CDR3 DNA reads TGTGCCAGCAGTAATGACAGAGCTCAAGAGACCCAGTACTTC.

The chain joins TRBV6-2 or TRBV6-3 to TRBJ1-3, with D possibly TRBD1 on 6 matching bases. Deletions cut 6 bases from V and 4 bases from J, with 13 bases between. The CDR3 totals 14 residues. The V gene's germline CDR1 is MNHEY and CDR2 SVGEGT. CDR3: CASRATGSGNTIYF. The CDR3 coding sequence is TGTGCCAGCAGAGCCACAGGGTCCGGAAACACCATATATTTT.

This clonotype was picked up a small number of times. The V call is TRBV4-2, the J call TRBJ2-3, with a tentative D call TRBD1 (7 bases). Trimming pared 0 bases from V and 3 bases from J, leaving 13 bases between. The CDR3 extends over 16 amino acids. The germline CDR1 and CDR2 sequences are LGHNA and YNFKEQ. The CDR3 sequence: CASSQDAGQWTDTQYF. The CDR3 nucleotides read TGTGCCAGCAGCCAAGATGCGGGACAGTGGACAGATACGCAGTATTTT.

Many counts were recorded for this clonotype. The chain carries TRBV3-1 and TRBJ1-1; perhaps TRBD1 as D (6 bases). This CDR3 is built from 16 residues. V lost 4 bases, J lost 2 bases, and 17 bases lay in between. The V gene's germline CDR1 is LGHDT and CDR2 YNNKEL (reference sequence). The CDR3 DNA sequence: TGTGCCAGCAGCCCGAAGGGGAGGGGGGGAAACACTGAAGCTTTCTTT. It encodes CASSPKGRGGNTEAFF.